One TCR beta chain is described in this entry. Antigen unknown. The record originates from a study of blood T cells in healthy people across ages. Whole-study findings and limits: Since the PBMCs were unsorted, naive and antigen-experienced cells could not be conclusively compared.

Donors were systemically healthy Caucasian individuals from Russia aged 6 to 90 years. A second PCR of about 7 to 12 cycles used a sample-barcoded 5' primer and a J-beta primer mix. Each cDNA was tagged by a template-switch adaptor containing 12 random nucleotides. All samples gave at least 2.5 million CDR3-containing paired-end reads. TCRdb passed the 5' RACE reads through MiXCR, listing each CDR3 protein once. The repertoire holds hundreds of thousands of distinct CDR3 sequences, about 28% seen once, with about a sixth in the top ten. The CDR3 extends over 15 amino acids. The germline CDR1 and CDR2 sequences are DFQATT and SNEGSKA (reference sequence). V was trimmed by 2 bases and J by 5 bases, leaving 16 bases between them.

This receptor was taken from a woman of 80 years or more in good health. The chain is built from TRBV20-1 and TRBJ2-1, with D possibly matching TRBD2 (7 bases). Sequenced sample: blood. DNA of the CDR3: TGCAGTGCTAGATCCGGCGGGGGCGACAACAATGAGCAGTTCTTC. This codes for CSARSGGGDNNEQFF.